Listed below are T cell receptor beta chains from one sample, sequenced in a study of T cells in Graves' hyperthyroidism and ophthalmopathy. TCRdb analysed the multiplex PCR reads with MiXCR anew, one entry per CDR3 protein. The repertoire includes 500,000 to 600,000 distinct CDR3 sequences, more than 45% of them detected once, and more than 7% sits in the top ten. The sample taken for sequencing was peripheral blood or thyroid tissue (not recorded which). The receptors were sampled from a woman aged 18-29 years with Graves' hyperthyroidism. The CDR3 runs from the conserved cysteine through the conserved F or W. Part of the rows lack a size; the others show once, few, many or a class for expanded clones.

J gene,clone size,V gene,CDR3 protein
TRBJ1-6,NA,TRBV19,CASSTGTENSPLHF
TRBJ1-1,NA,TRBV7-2,CASSLSLGRATEAFF
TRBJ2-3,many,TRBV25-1,CASSELRDTQYF
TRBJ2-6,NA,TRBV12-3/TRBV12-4,CASSPGISGANVLTF
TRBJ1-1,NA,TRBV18,CASSPRMTGTNTEAFF
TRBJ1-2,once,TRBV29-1,CSVEDRGSPGSNYGYTF
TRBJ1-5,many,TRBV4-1,CASSQPDRGRDQPQHF
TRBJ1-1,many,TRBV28,CASSPNPDTEAFF
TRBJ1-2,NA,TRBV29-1,CSLTSIQSNYGYTF
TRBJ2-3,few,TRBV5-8,CASSLSTTVLDTQYF
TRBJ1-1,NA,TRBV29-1,CSVESGRLAFF
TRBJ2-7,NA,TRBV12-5,CASGLREFPYEQYF
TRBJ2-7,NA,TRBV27,CASSSLDGREQYF
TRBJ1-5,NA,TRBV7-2,CASSLPGGTSGNQPQHF
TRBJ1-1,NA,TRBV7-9,CASSRAADTEAFF
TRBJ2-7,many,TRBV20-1,CSARSTSGISYEQYF
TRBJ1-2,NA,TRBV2,CASSEPTGYTF
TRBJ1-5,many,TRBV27,CASSLSGGTGGPQHF
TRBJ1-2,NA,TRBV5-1,CASSSDQANYGYTF
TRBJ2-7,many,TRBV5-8,CASSFGGRASYEQYF
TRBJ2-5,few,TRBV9,CASSVERSLYPTQETQYF
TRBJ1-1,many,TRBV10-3,CAISDSGPQDTEAFF
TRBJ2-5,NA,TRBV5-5,CASSPMGSGGIQETQYF
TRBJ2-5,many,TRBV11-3,CASSFSSGQGKGQRTQYF
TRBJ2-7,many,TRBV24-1,CATSDSGTGGPEQYF
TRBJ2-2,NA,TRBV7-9,CASSQASEAANTGELFF
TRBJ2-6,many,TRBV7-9,CASSSPRDGSSGANVLTF
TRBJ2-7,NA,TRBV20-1,CSASVAGYEQYF
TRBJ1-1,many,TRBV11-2,CASSTVGANTEAFF
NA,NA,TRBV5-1,CASSLGAGSYNEQFF
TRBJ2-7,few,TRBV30,CAWDPGQGTYEQYF
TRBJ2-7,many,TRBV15,CATSRDFGTSYF
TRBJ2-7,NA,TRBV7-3,CASSEKGLAGGPNEQYF
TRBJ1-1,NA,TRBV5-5,CASSLALTGNTEAFF
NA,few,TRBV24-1,CATSDLWEGGEQFF
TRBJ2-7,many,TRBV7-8,CASSLGSSGSPYEQYF
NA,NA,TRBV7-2,CASSLSPMGDEQFF
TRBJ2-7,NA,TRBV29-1,CSQVDGSSYEQYF
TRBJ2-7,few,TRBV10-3,CAISGTSGRAGAKEQYF
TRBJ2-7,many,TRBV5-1,CASSLLDRAPTYEQYF
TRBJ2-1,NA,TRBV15,CATSRGAGYNEQFF
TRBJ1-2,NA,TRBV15,CATSRPTTGFDGYTF
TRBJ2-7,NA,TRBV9,CASSGDREVMVYEQYF
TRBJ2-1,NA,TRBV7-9,CASSYWGQGPYNEQFF
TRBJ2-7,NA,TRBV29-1,CSVEGGLAGGPSYEQYF
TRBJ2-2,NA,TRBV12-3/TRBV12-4,CASSLGLGLGELFF
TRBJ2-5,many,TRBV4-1,CASSQARTGTQYF
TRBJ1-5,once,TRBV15,CATSRGTVCNQPQHF
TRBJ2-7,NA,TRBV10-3,CAISAGGNEQYF
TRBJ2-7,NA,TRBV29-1,CSVAQGLMNTGELYF
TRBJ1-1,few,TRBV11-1,CASSLDGGLGNTEAFF
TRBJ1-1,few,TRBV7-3,CASSFSGGEEAFF
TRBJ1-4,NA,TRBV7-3,CARIGFGEKLFF
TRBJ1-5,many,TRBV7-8,CASTGGGPQHF
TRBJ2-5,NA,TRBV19,CASSTGGWETQYF
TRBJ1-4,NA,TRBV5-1,CASSAGGARKKLFF
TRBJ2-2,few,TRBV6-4,CASSDWRTGELFF
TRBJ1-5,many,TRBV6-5,CASSYGQGHQPQHF